This T cell receptor beta chain is from a study of cytomegalovirus exposure and HLA in healthy donors. Findings and caveats of the study: In a later analysis, TCR beta V- and J-gene trimming showed a link to a missense DCLRE1C variant.

This PCR relied on a set of 60 Vbeta primers and 13 Jbeta primers. Some clones are missing from TCRdb's copy, which holds only in-frame ones; the method was immunoSEQ multiplex PCR. This sample carries roughly 190,000 clones, with less than 0.95% going to the ten biggest clones. To note about this clone: Its target is unknown.

This receptor was obtained from a young woman in good health and CMV-seropositive. Sequenced: PBMCs.

CDR3 region: CASSKAGELFF. In DNA form, the CDR3 reads TGTGCCAGCAGCAAGGCAGGTGAACTGTTTTTT. The rearrangement links TRBV21-1 to TRBJ1-4; the D call in the table, TRBD1, was not verified against the DNA. TRBV21-1 is classified as a pseudogene. The CDR3 length is 11 residues.